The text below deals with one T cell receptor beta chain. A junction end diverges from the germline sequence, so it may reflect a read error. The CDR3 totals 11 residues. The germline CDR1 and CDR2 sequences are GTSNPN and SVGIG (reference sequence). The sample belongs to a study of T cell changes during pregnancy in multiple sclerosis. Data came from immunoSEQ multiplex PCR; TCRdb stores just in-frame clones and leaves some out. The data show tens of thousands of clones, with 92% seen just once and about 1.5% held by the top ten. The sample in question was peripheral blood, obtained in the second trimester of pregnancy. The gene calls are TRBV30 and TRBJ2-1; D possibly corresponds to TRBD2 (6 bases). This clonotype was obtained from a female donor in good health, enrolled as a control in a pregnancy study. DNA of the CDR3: TGCAAAGCGGGCTCCTACAATGAGCAGTTCTTC. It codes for CKAGSYNEQFF.